These T cell receptor beta chains were read from a single sample in a study of Siglec-9 on CD8 T cells in melanoma. Assay used: immunoSEQ multiplex PCR; TCRdb lists only in-frame clones, some missing. The sample consists of some 37,000 clones, 84% of them appearing once. Sample: Siglec-9- CD8+ T cells sorted from blood. These receptors all stem from a human donor in good health. Each CDR3 is given with its conserved first and last residue. Each record gives: J gene, V gene, D gene, clone size, CDR3 DNA, CDR3 protein. The D gene is left open where the match is weak. Rows may omit the clone size; those that give it use once, few, many or a size class.

J: TRBJ1-1
V: TRBV4-1
D: TRBD1
size: few
DNA: TGCGCCAGCAGCCAAGAGGGACCGGGACAGGGATTAAACACTGAAGCTTTCTTT
CDR3: CASSQEGPGQGLNTEAFF

J: TRBJ1-1
V: TRBV7-8
D: TRBD1
size: -
DNA: TGTGCCAGCAGCGTAGAGACAGGGGGGAACACTGAAGCTTTCTTT
CDR3: CASSVETGGNTEAFF

J: TRBJ2-1
V: TRBV7-9
D: TRBD1
size: -
DNA: TGTGCCAGCAGCTCCCAGCGACCAGGGGGCTACAATGAGCAGTTCTTC
CDR3: CASSSQRPGGYNEQFF

J: TRBJ2-7
V: TRBV10-3
D: -
size: -
DNA: TGTGCCATCAGTTCACCACAGAACTACGAGCAGTACTTC
CDR3: CAISSPQNYEQYF

J: TRBJ2-1
V: TRBV6-1
D: -
size: -
DNA: TGTGCCAGCAGTGAAGCGCTAGGGCTACTTAGGAATGAGCAGTTCTTC
CDR3: CASSEALGLLRNEQFF

J: TRBJ1-2
V: TRBV11-3
D: -
size: few
DNA: TGTGCCAGCAGCTTACCAGGGGCAGGACCTTATGGCTACACCTTC
CDR3: CASSLPGAGPYGYTF

J: TRBJ1-1
V: TRBV18
D: TRBD1
size: -
DNA: TGTGCCAGCTCACCAGACAGGGCCCCTGGCACTGAAGCTTTCTTT
CDR3: CASSPDRAPGTEAFF

J: TRBJ1-1
V: TRBV10-2
D: -
size: few
DNA: TGCGCCAGCAGTGAGGCAGGGCCACTGAACACTGAAGCTTTCTTT
CDR3: CASSEAGPLNTEAFF

J: TRBJ1-1
V: TRBV6-5
D: TRBD1
size: few
DNA: TGTGCCAGCAGTTCCCTCCGGACAGGGAGTGTCACTGAAGCTTTCTTT
CDR3: CASSSLRTGSVTEAFF

J: TRBJ2-1
V: TRBV7-8
D: TRBD1
size: -
DNA: TGTGCCTACTCATCCGGGACAGGGCTTAATGAGCAGTTCTTC
CDR3: CAYSSGTGLNEQFF

J: TRBJ2-7
V: TRBV19
D: TRBD1
size: -
DNA: TGTGCCAGTACCTTCGGGACAGGGGGCTCTTACGAGCAGTACTTC
CDR3: CASTFGTGGSYEQYF

J: TRBJ1-2
V: TRBV2
D: -
size: -
DNA: TGTGCCAGTTCAGGTTCCCCTGTAAACTATGGCTACACCTTC
CDR3: CASSGSPVNYGYTF

J: TRBJ1-3
V: TRBV14
D: TRBD1
size: -
DNA: TGTGCCAGCAGCCAATGGCAGGGGGCTTCTGGAAACACCATATATTTT
CDR3: CASSQWQGASGNTIYF

J: TRBJ2-1
V: TRBV25-1
D: TRBD2
size: once
DNA: TGTGCCAGCAGTGAATTGGTCCTAGCGGCCTACAATGAGCAGTTCTTC
CDR3: CASSELVLAAYNEQFF

J: TRBJ2-1
V: TRBV29-1
D: TRBD2
size: -
DNA: TGCAGCGTTGCCGGGAGGAACTCCTACAATGAGCAGTTCTTC
CDR3: CSVAGRNSYNEQFF

J: TRBJ2-7
V: TRBV7-7
D: TRBD2
size: -
DNA: TGTGCTAGCAGCAGCGGACTAGCGGGAGCGGAGCAGTACTTC
CDR3: CASSSGLAGAEQYF

J: TRBJ2-1
V: TRBV5-1
D: -
size: -
DNA: TGCGCCAGCAGCTTGGTAGGGAACTCCTACAATGAGCAGTTCTTC
CDR3: CASSLVGNSYNEQFF

J: TRBJ1-2
V: TRBV5-6
D: -
size: once
DNA: TGTGCCAGCAGCCCCGGGGCGATCGGCTACACCTTC
CDR3: CASSPGAIGYTF

J: TRBJ2-1
V: TRBV6-5
D: -
size: -
DNA: TGTGCCAGCAGTTACTCGGCAGACTCCTACAATGAGCAGTTCTTC
CDR3: CASSYSADSYNEQFF

J: TRBJ1-1
V: TRBV13
D: TRBD1
size: -
DNA: TGTGCCAGCAGCTTATATGGGACAGGGGGGACTGAAGCTTTCTTT
CDR3: CASSLYGTGGTEAFF